These 17 T cell receptor beta chains were sequenced from one sample in a study of T-cell memory formation after mild COVID-19. TCRdb re-analysed the 5' RACE reads in MiXCR, keeping a single row per CDR3 protein. This table holds 450,000 to 650,000 distinct CDR3 sequences, less than 25% found once. Sequencing used PBMCs or a T cell subset sorted from them (not recorded which). The receptor source for this set is an adult woman who had mild COVID-19 (a few samples of this study predate the infection). Cell type and time point are not known.

This clonotype has at least ten counts. The chain combines TRBV9 with TRBJ1-4, with 10 bases that match TRBD1. The CDR3 totals 14 residues. The germline gives CDR1 SGDLS, CDR2 YYNGEE. V lost 4 bases to trimming and J lost 9 bases; unmatched junction nucleotides: 6. The CDR3 loop is CASSSGDRGQKLFF. In DNA, the CDR3 is TGTGCCAGCAGCTCGGGAGACAGGGGGCAAAAACTGTTTTTT. Complete variable domain (other parts from reference TRBV9 and TRBJ1-4): DSGVTQTPKHLITATGQRVTLRCSPRSGDLSVYWYQQSLDQGLQFLIQYYNGEERAKGNILERFSAQQFPDLHSELNLSSLELGDSALYFCASSSGDRGQKLFFGSGTQLSVL.

This clonotype was counted only a few times. The chain uses TRBV4-1 and TRBJ1-1; no definite D call. Trimming removed 1 base at V and 5 bases at J, with 20 bases between. This CDR3 is built from 17 residues. CDR1 and CDR2 (germline): MGHRA, YSYEKL. CDR3 sequence: CASSQGRAPFSRTEAFF. CDR3 DNA sequence: TGCGCCAGCAGCCAAGGAAGGGCACCTTTTTCGAGAACTGAAGCTTTCTTT.

This chain uses TRBV3-1 with TRBJ2-7; no clear D gene. Germline loops: CDR1 LGHDT, CDR2 YNNKEL (reference sequence). The CDR3 loop spans 13 amino acids. V dropped 0 bases and J dropped 3 bases, with 6 bases sitting between them. The CDR3 spells CASSQEGIYEQYF. The CDR3 DNA sequence: TGTGCCAGCAGCCAAGAAGGGATCTACGAGCAGTACTTC.

In its sample, this clonotype was seen a few times. J is TRBJ1-2 and V is TRBV20-1; the match to TRBD1 covers 7 bases. Germline CDR1 DFQATT, CDR2 SNEGSKA (reference sequence). After removal of 2 bases from V and 4 bases from J, the junction contained 7 bases not matched to a gene. The CDR3 consists of 14 residues. The CDR3 DNA is TGCAGTGCTAGACCCATCGACAGGGCCTATGGCTACACCTTC. It is translated as CSARPIDRAYGYTF.

The chain uses TRBV18 and TRBJ2-3, with 12 nucleotides matching TRBD2. With 0 bases clipped from V and 3 bases from J, the junction kept 4 bases outside the gene matches. CDR3 size: 17 residues. CDR1 is KGHSH and CDR2 is LQKENI in the germline V gene. DNA for the CDR3: TGTGCCAGCTCACCACCGCAGACTAGCGGGAGAACAGATACGCAGTATTTT. This codes for CASSPPQTSGRTDTQYF.

This clonotype was observed a handful of times. CDR3 nucleotide sequence: TGTGCCAGCAGTTACTCTGCTAGTAGGTACGAGCAGTACTTC. Protein product: CASSYSASRYEQYF. The chain uses TRBV6-5 and TRBJ2-7; D gene unclear. Trimming cost V 0 bases and J 4 bases, with 10 bases left between them. CDR1 and CDR2 from the germline V gene are MNHEY and SVGAGI. The CDR3 covers 14 residues.

This clonotype came up a few times. This CDR3 reads CSAPGLAVEQFF. The CDR3 DNA reads TGCAGTGCCCCGGGACTAGCGGTTGAGCAGTTCTTC. This sequence joins TRBV20-1 and TRBJ2-1, with TRBD2 matching over 11 bases. The trim removed 6 bases at V and 9 bases at J, leaving 4 bases unmatched. Germline V gene sequence: CDR1 DFQATT, CDR2 SNEGSKA (reference sequence). CDR3 size: 12 residues.

DNA of the CDR3: TGTGCCAGCAGCCCCCGGGACAGGGACCACGAGCAGTACTTC. Its translation is CASSPRDRDHEQYF. The J gene is TRBJ2-7, the V gene TRBV9, with TRBD1 matching over 9 bases. The junction had 7 bases not matched to a gene; V was cut back by 4 bases and J by 5 bases. Germline CDR1 SGDLS, CDR2 YYNGEE. The length of the CDR3 is 14 residues.

This clonotype was detected a few times. This sequence joins TRBV12-3 or TRBV12-4 and TRBJ2-1, with 10 positions matching TRBD1. The J segment lost 7 bases and the V segment lost 5 bases, leaving 8 bases of the junction unmatched. This CDR3 has 15 residues. The CDR3 sequence: CASSTRDRGGNEQFF. CDR3 bases: TGTGCCAGCAGTACCCGGGACAGGGGAGGGAATGAGCAGTTCTTC.

The chain recombines TRBV5-1 with TRBJ1-1, with TRBD1 as a possible D gene (5 bases). Germline values: CDR1 SGHRS, CDR2 YFSETQ. V was shortened by 3 bases and J by 1 base, with 13 bases between the two germline ends. The CDR3 runs to 15 residues. Written as DNA, the CDR3 is TGCGCCAGCAGCTCTACACCGACAGAGAACACTGAAGCTTTCTTT. It translates to CASSSTPTENTEAFF.

The chain couples TRBV20-1 to TRBJ2-5, with D possibly matching TRBD2 (6 bases). The CDR3 sequence is 14 residues long. The germline V and J ends were trimmed by 6 bases and 4 bases, with 18 bases remaining between them. Germline V gives CDR1 DFQATT, CDR2 SNEGSKA (reference sequence). In DNA form, the CDR3 reads TGCAGTGCAAAGATAAATAGCGGATTAGAGACCCAGTACTTC. This encodes CSAKINSGLETQYF.

This clonotype occurred a few times. DNA for the CDR3: TGTGCCAGCAGTTCGGACCTCTTGGAGACCCAGTACTTC. Protein sequence: CASSSDLLETQYF. The chain recombines TRBV12-3 or TRBV12-4 with TRBJ2-5; D call uncertain. This CDR3 is built from 13 residues. V shed 4 bases and J shed 5 bases, with 11 bases lying between them.

This clonotype was counted only a few times. The V gene is TRBV5-6, the J gene TRBJ2-7; 12 bases align to TRBD2. The germline V gene encodes CDR1 SGHDT and CDR2 YYEEEE. V lost 1 base to trimming and J lost 0 bases; unmatched junction nucleotides: 14. This CDR3 has 20 residues. The CDR3: CASSLWEDGLAGWGSYEQYF. Here the CDR3 DNA reads TGTGCCAGCAGCTTGTGGGAAGATGGACTAGCGGGGTGGGGCTCCTACGAGCAGTACTTC.

This chain uses TRBV4-1 with TRBJ2-1; 7 bases align to TRBD1. The germline gives CDR1 MGHRA, CDR2 YSYEKL. The CDR3 extends over 15 amino acids. The V and J ends lost 2 bases and 8 bases, in that order; junction bases with no gene match: 9. The CDR3 bases are TGCGCCAGCAGCCAATACGAGGGGGCCTCCCATGAGCAGTTCTTC. The encoded protein is CASSQYEGASHEQFF.

The chain is built from TRBV5-1 and TRBJ1-1; D uncertain. V was trimmed by 4 bases and J by 6 bases, leaving 16 bases between them. The CDR3 is 14 residues long. CDR1 is SGHRS, CDR2 YFSETQ, per germline. This CDR3 is CASSRFPADPEAFF. The CDR3 DNA reads as TGCGCCAGCAGCCGTTTTCCGGCGGACCCTGAAGCTTTCTTT.

The chain is built from TRBV3-1 and TRBJ2-6; TRBD2 matches at 9 bases. Looked up from germline, CDR1 is LGHDT and CDR2 is YNNKEL (reference sequence). This CDR3 comprises 17 residues. V dropped 1 base and J dropped 1; count of bases not matched to a gene: 2. CDR3 sequence: CASSQATSGSGANVLTF. In DNA form, the CDR3 reads TGTGCCAGCAGCCAAGCGACTAGCGGATCTGGGGCCAACGTCCTGACTTTC. Full variable domain (outside the CDR3, taken from reference TRBV3-1 and TRBJ2-6): DTAVSQTPKYLVTQMGNDKSIKCEQNLGHDTMYWYKQDSKKFLKIMFSYNNKELIINETVPNRFSPKSPDKAHLNLHINSLELGDSAVYFCASSQATSGSGANVLTFGAGSRLTVL.

This clonotype was counted between two and nine times. The chain joins TRBV12-3 or TRBV12-4 to TRBJ2-5, with D tentatively TRBD2 (6 bases). The CDR3 consists of 15 residues. Trimming shortened V by 3 bases and J by 2 bases, and 13 bases separated the two germline ends. In nucleotides, the CDR3 is TGTGCCAGCAGTTTTAGGAATAGCGGACAAGAGACCCAGTACTTC. It translates to CASSFRNSGQETQYF.